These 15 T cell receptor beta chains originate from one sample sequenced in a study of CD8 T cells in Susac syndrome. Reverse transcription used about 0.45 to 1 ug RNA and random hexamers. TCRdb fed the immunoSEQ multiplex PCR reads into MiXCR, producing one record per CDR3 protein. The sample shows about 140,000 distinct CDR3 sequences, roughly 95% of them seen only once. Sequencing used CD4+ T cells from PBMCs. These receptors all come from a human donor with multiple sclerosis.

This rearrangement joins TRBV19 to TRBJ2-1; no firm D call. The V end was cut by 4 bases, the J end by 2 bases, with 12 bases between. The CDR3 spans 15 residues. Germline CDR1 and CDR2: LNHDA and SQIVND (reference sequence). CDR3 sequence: CASSSRVSAYNEQFF. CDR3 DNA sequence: TGTGCCAGTAGTAGCCGGGTCAGCGCCTACAATGAGCAGTTCTTC.

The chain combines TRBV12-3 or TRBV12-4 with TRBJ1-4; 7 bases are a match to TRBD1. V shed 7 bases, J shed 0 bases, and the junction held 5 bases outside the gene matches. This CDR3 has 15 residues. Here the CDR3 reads CASIQGFSTNEKLFF. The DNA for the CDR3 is TGTGCCAGCATACAGGGGTTCTCAACTAATGAAAAACTGTTTTTT.

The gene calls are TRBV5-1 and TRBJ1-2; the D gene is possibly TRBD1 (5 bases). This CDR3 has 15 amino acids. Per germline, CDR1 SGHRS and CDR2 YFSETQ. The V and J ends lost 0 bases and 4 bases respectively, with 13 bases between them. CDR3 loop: CASSLASGTTYGYTF. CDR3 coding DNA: TGCGCCAGCAGCTTGGCTTCAGGGACGACCTATGGCTACACCTTC.

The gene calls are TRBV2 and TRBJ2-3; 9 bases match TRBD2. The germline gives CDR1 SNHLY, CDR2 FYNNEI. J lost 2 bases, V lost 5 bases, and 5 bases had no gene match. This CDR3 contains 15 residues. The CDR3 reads CASSRLAEITDTQYF. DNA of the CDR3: TGTGCCAGCAGTCGACTAGCGGAGATCACAGATACGCAGTATTTT. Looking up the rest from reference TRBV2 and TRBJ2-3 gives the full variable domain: EPEVTQTPSHQVTQMGQEVILRCVPISNHLYFYWYRQILGQKVEFLVSFYNNEISEKSEIFDDQFSVERPDGSNFTLKIRSTKLEDSAMYFCASSRLAEITDTQYFGPGTRLTVL.

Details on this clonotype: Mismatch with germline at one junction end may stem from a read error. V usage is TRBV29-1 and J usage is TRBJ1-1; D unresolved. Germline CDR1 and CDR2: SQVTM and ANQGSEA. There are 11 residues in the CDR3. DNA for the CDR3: TGCAGCGGTGAAAGGAACACTGAAGCTTTCTTT. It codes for CSGERNTEAFF.

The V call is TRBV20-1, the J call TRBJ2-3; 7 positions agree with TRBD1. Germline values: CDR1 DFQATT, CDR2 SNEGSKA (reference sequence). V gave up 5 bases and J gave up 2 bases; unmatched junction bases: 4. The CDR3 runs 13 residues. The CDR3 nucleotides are TGCAGTGCTGAGGACAGGTTCACAGATACGCAGTATTTT. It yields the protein CSAEDRFTDTQYF.

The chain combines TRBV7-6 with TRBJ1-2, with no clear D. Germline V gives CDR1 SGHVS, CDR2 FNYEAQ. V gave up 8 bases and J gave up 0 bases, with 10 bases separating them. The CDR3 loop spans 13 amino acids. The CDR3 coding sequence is TGTGCCAGCCGGGCAGATTCTAACTATGGCTACACCTTC. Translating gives CASRADSNYGYTF.

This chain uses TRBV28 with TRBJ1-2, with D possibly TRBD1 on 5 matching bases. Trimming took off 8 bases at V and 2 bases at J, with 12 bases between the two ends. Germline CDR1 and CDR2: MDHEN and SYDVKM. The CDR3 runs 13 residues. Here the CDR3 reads CASSGNGNYGYTF. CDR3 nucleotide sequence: TGTGCCAGCTCAGGGAACGGGAACTATGGCTACACCTTC.

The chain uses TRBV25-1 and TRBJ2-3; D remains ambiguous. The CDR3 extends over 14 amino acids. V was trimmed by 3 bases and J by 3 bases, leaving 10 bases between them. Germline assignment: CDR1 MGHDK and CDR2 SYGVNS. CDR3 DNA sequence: TGTGCCAGCAGTGACAAGCGTCCTACAGATACGCAGTATTTT. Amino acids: CASSDKRPTDTQYF.

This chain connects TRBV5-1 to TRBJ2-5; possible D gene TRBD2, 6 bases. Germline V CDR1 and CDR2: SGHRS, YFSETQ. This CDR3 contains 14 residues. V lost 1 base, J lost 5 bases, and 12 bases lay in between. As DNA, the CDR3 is TGCGCCAGCAGCTTGTTGGAGGGTGCGGAGACCCAGTACTTC. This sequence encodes CASSLLEGAETQYF.

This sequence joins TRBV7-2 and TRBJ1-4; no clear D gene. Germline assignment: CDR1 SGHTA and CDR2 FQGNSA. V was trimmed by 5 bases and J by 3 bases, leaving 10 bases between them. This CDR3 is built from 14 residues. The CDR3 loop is CASSLAGANEKLFF. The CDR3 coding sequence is TGTGCCAGCAGCCTCGCTGGAGCTAATGAAAAACTGTTTTTT.

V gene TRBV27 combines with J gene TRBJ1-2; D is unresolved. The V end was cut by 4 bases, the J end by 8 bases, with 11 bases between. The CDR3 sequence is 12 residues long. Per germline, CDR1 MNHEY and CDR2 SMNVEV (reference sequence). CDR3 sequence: CASSYAGGGYTF. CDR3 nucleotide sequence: TGTGCCAGCAGTTATGCAGGTGGCGGCTACACCTTC.

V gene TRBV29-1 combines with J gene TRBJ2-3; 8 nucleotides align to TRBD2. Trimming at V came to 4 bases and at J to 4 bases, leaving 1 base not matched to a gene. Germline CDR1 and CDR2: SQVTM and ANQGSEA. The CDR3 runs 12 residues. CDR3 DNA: TGCAGCGTTGGAGCGGGGGCAGATACGCAGTATTTT. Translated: CSVGAGADTQYF.

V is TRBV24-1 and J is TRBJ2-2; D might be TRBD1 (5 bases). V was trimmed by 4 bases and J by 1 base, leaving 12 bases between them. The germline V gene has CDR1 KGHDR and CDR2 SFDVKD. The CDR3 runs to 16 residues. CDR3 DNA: TGTGCCACCAGTGACCGAACGACAGAGAACACCGGGGAGCTGTTTTTT. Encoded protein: CATSDRTTENTGELFF.

CDR3 residues: CASSQGMKGPLHF. In DNA form, the CDR3 reads TGTGCCAGCAGCCAAGGAATGAAAGGGCCCCTCCACTTT. The chain is built from TRBV3-1 and TRBJ1-6; D is uncertain. This CDR3 region has 13 residues. Germline-derived CDR1 and CDR2 are LGHDT and YNNKEL (reference sequence). Trimming shortened V by 1 base and J by 13 bases, and 11 bases separated the two germline ends.